The 6 T cell receptor beta chains in this list originate from one sample, sequenced in a study of technical replicates of blood from a handful of donors. Sequencing used immunoSEQ multiplex PCR; TCRdb keeps in-frame clones, though not all of them. In the table there are approximately 13,000 clones, around four fifths of which are singletons. Input material: PBMCs. Receptor source: a human donor in good health.

The chain has TRBV5-1 and TRBJ1-1, with 8 nucleotides matching TRBD1. This CDR3 contains 14 residues. Germline values: CDR1 SGHRS, CDR2 YFSETQ. The trim removed 4 bases at V and 6 bases at J, leaving 8 bases unmatched. CDR3 sequence (DNA): TGCGCCAGCAGCCTCGGGACAGGTCTCGCTGAAGCTTTCTTT. This gives the protein CASSLGTGLAEAFF.

This clone has only one observation. The rearrangement uses TRBV18 and TRBJ1-2, with D perhaps matching TRBD1 (6 bases). The CDR3 consists of 13 residues. Germline V gene data show CDR1 as KGHSH and CDR2 as LQKENI. The V and J ends lost 2 bases and 8 bases respectively, with 12 bases between them. The CDR3 nucleotides read TGTGCCAGCTCACCAATGGGGGCGGAAGGCTACACCTTC. Its translation is CASSPMGAEGYTF.

Concerning this clone itself: Other nucleotide sequences from this sample produce the same CDR3. This rearrangement joins TRBV30 to TRBJ2-7, with D possibly TRBD1 on 5 matching bases. V dropped 0 bases and J dropped 4 bases, with 7 bases sitting between them. The CDR3 loop spans 12 amino acids. Per germline, CDR1 GTSNPN and CDR2 SVGIG (reference sequence). Here the CDR3 reads CAWSVRGYEQYF. CDR3 DNA: TGTGCCTGGAGTGTAAGGGGTTACGAGCAGTACTTC.

The chain employs TRBV21-1 and TRBJ1-5; the D segment call TRBD1 is taken from the table without a DNA check. TRBV21-1 counts as a pseudogene. This CDR3 is 16 amino acids long. The CDR3 region has the DNA TGTGCCAGCAGCAGATGGACAGGAGAGAGCAATCAGCCCCAGCATTTT. Its protein product is CASSRWTGESNQPQHF.

The chain recombines TRBV29-1 with TRBJ2-5; D gene ambiguous. The CDR3 length is 13 residues. Trimming left V 4 bases short and J 7 bases short, with 16 bases between. Germline CDR1 reads SQVTM; CDR2 reads ANQGSEA. The CDR3: CSVGSGGFGTQYF. In DNA form, the CDR3 reads TGCAGCGTTGGTTCGGGTGGGTTTGGGACCCAGTACTTC.

This sequence joins TRBV25-1 and TRBJ1-4, with D hard to call. This CDR3 comprises 14 residues. V dropped 8 bases and J dropped 0 bases, with 10 bases sitting between them. Per germline, CDR1 MGHDK and CDR2 SYGVNS. CDR3 protein: CASGRGATNEKLFF. In DNA, the CDR3 is TGTGCCAGCGGGCGGGGTGCAACTAATGAAAAACTGTTTTTT.